This TCR beta chain appears in the sequencing data of a study of cytomegalovirus exposure and HLA in healthy donors. Study-level findings and limits: The classifier, whose performance was assessed in both the original and validation cohorts, reportedly diagnosed cytomegalovirus status with high specificity and sensitivity. CMV antigen specificity was confirmed in vitro for three CMV-associated chains.

The primer mix had 60 Vbeta and 13 Jbeta primers. Sequencing used immunoSEQ multiplex PCR; TCRdb keeps in-frame clones, though not all of them. The table has 150,000 to 200,000 clones, around 74% seen once. Notes on this clone: Its antigen is undetermined.

What was sequenced was PBMCs. This clonotype was obtained from a female donor in good health and CMV-seronegative.

In DNA, the CDR3 is TGTGCTAGTGGTCCGGCGGGGGGGTTGAACACTGAAGCTTTCTTT. Translating it yields CASGPAGGLNTEAFF. The genes are TRBV12-5 and TRBJ1-1; D possibly corresponds to TRBD1 (5 bases). Germline-derived CDR1 and CDR2 are LGHNT and FRNRAP. The V gene lost 5 bases and the J gene lost 0 bases, with 13 bases spanning the gap. CDR3 length: 15 residues.